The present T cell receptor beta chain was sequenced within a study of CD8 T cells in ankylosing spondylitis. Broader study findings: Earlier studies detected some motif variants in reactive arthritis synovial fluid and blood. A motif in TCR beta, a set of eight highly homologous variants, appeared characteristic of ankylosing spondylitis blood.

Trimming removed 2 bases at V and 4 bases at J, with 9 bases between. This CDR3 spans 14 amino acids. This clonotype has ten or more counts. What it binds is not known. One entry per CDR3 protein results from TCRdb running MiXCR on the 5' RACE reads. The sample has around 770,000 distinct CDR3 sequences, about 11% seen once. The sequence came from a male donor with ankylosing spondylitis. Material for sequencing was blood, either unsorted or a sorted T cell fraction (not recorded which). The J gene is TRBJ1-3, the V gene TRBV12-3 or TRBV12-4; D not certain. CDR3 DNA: TGTGCCAGCAGTTTATCGGGCATCGGAAACACCATATATTTT. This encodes CASSLSGIGNTIYF.